This T cell receptor (beta chain) originates from a study of OX40 agonist ivuxolimab in advanced cancers. Turning to the study itself: Allowance was made for prior anti-PD-1, anti-PD-L1 or anti-CTLA-4 therapy, and roughly 40% had some.

Germline values: CDR1 SGHAT, CDR2 FQNNGV. V gave up 4 bases and J gave up 2 bases; unmatched junction bases: 13. There are 18 residues in the CDR3. TCRdb's copy holds only in-frame clones and misses some; the assay was immunoSEQ multiplex PCR. The table has approximately 37,000 clones, around 83% seen once. This chain links TRBV11-2 with TRBJ2-4; 8 bases are a match to TRBD2. This sample comprised CD4+ or CD8+ T cells sorted from blood, obtained in a trial of the OX40 agonist ivuxolimab. This TCR came from an adult with an advanced solid tumor such as melanoma, head and neck, liver or kidney cancer. The CDR3 region is CASSSAPRAGVPKNIQYF. In nucleotides, the CDR3 is TGTGCCAGCAGCTCGGCGCCGAGAGCGGGGGTTCCCAAAAACATTCAGTACTTC.